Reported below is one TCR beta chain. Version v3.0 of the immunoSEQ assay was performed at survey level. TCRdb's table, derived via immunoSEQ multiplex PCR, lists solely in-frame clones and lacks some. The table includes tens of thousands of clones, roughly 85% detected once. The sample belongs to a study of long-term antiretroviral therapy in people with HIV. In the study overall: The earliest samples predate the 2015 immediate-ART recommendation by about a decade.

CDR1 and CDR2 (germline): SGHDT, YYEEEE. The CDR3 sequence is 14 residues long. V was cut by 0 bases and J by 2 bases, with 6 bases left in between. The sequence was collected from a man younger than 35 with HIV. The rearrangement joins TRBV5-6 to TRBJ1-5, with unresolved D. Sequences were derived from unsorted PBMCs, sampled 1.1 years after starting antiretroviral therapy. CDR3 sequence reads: CASSLDRGNQPQHF. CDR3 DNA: TGTGCCAGCAGCTTGGATCGGGGCAATCAGCCCCAGCATTTT.